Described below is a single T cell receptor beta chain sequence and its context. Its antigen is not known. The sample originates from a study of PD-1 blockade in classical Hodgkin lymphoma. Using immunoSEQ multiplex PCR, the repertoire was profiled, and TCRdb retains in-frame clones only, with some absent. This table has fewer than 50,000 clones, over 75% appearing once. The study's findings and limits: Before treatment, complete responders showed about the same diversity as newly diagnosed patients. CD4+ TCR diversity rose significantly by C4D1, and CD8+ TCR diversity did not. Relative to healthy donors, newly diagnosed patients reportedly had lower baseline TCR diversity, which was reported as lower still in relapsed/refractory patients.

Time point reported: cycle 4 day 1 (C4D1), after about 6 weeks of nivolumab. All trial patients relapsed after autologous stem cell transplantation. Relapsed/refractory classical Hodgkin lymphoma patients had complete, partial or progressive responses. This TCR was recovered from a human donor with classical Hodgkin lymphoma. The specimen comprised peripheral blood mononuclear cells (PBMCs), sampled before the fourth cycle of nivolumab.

CDR3 sequence (DNA): TGTGCCAGCAGCTTATCCTCCGATAACGAGCAGTACTTC. Protein product: CASSLSSDNEQYF. The chain has TRBV7-2 and TRBJ2-7; D call uncertain. Germline-derived CDR1 and CDR2 are SGHTA and FQGNSA. Between the trimmed V and J ends, which lost 2 bases and 5 bases, there was a span of 10 bases. The CDR3 covers 13 residues. Complete variable domain (other parts from reference TRBV7-2 and TRBJ2-7): GAGVSQSPSNKVTEKGKDVELRCDPISGHTALYWYRQSLGQGLEFLIYFQGNSAPDKSGLPSDRFSAERTGGSVSTLTIQRTQQEDSAVYLCASSLSSDNEQYFGPGTRLTVT.